The subject of this entry is one T cell receptor (beta chain). The sample originates from a study of blood T cells in healthy people across ages. Roughly 10 milliliters of peripheral blood were drawn from each donor into EDTA-treated tubes. A second PCR, run for about 6 to 11 cycles, used a sample-barcoded 5' primer plus a J-beta primer mix. TCRdb re-called the 5' RACE reads with MiXCR, one entry per CDR3 protein. The data contain some 850,000 distinct CDR3 sequences, roughly 25% of them singletons. Trimming removed 4 bases from V and 5 bases from J; junction bases left unmatched: 5. Germline V gene data show CDR1 as SGHRS and CDR2 as YFSETQ. This CDR3 spans 13 amino acids. A further study also used this sample, focusing on T cells of mothers and their children. According to that study: Mothers and children who were related shared slightly more overlap than unrelated pairs, but not significantly more. Persisting microchimeric T cell clones went undetected.

This chain joins TRBV5-1 and TRBJ2-5; 7 bases agree with TRBD2. The specimen sequenced was blood. This clonotype was sampled from a boy aged 5 to 17 in good health. CDR3: CASSRTRSETQYF. As DNA, the CDR3 is TGCGCCAGCAGCCGGACTAGGAGCGAGACCCAGTACTTC.